This T cell receptor beta chain was found in a study of CD8 T cells in Susac syndrome. Sequencing of TCR beta was performed on blood CD8+ T cells and on blood CD4+ T cells. In contrast to the negatively isolated CD8+ and CD4+ T cells, TEMRA cells were FACS-enriched. Random hexamers were used to reverse transcribe roughly 0.5 to 1 ug of RNA. TCR beta CDR3 was amplified by immunoSEQ covering 54 Vbeta and 13 Jbeta. One entry per CDR3 protein results from TCRdb running MiXCR on the immunoSEQ multiplex PCR reads. The sample lists about 400,000 distinct CDR3 sequences, around 85% occurring once. The source of this sequence is a human donor with multiple sclerosis. The sequenced material came from CD8+ T cells from PBMCs.

The CDR3 DNA is TGTGCCACCAGCAGAGATCGATACGAGCAGTACTTC. Protein product: CATSRDRYEQYF. This chain links TRBV15 with TRBJ2-7; D is unresolved. CDR3 length: 12 amino acids. V dropped 0 bases and J dropped 4 bases, with 4 bases sitting between them. Germline assignment: CDR1 LNHNV and CDR2 YYDKDF (reference sequence). Full variable domain (missing parts from reference TRBV15 and TRBJ2-7): DAMVIQNPRYQVTQFGKPVTLSCSQTLNHNVMYWYQQKSSQAPKLLFHYYDKDFNNEADTPDNFQSRRPNTSFCFLDIRSPGLGDTAMYLCATSRDRYEQYFGPGTRLTVT.